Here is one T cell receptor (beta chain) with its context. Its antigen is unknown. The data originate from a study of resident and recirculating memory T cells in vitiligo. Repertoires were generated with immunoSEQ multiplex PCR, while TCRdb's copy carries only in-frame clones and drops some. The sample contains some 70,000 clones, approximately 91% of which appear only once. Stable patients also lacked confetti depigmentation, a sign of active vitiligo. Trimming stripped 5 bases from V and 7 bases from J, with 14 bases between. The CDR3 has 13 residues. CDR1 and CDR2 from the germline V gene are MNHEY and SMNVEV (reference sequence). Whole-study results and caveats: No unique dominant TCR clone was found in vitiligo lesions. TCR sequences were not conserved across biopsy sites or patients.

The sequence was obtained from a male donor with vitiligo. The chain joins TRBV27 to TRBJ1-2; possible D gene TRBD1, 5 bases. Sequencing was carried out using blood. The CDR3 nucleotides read TGTGCCAGCAGTCCGATCCAGGGAATTGGCTACACCTTC. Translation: CASSPIQGIGYTF.